The clone carrying this T cell receptor (beta chain) was seen ten or more times. Thyroid surgery took place with no prior treatment in any patient. The data are from a study of metastatic and nonmetastatic thyroid tumors. Looking at the study overall: Repertoires from malignant and benign thyroid patients were compared across blood and tumor or nodule tissue.

MiXCR was used by TCRdb to re-call the PCR reads. The sample comprises about 18,000 clones, 34% of which are singletons, and about a sixth rests with the top ten. The receptor was derived from a female donor with papillary thyroid cancer or a benign thyroid nodule (not recorded which). Some clones in this sample may be carry-over from other donors' samples. Input material: tumor tissue.

This CDR3 reads CASSQVAKKETQYF. CDR3 nucleotide sequence: TGTGCCAGCAGCCAAGTCGCGAAGAAAGAGACCCAGTACTTC. The gene calls are TRBV5-6 and TRBJ2-5; D is uncertain. CDR1 is SGHDT and CDR2 is YYEEEE in the germline V gene. V lost 4 bases, J lost 3 bases, and 13 bases lay in between. The CDR3 is 14 residues long.